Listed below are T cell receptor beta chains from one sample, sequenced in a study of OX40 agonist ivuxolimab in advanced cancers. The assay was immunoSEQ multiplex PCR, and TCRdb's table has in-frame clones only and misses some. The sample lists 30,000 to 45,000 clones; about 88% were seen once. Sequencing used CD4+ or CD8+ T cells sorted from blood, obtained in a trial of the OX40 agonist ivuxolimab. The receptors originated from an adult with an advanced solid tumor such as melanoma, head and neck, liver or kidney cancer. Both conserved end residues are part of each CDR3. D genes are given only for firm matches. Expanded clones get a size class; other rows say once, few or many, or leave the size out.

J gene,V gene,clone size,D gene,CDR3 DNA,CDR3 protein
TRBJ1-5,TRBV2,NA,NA,TGTGCCAGCAGCGGATGGGGCTATCAGCCCCAGCATTTT,CASSGWGYQPQHF
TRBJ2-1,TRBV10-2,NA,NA,TGCGCCAGCAGTGCAAGCGGGTACAATGAGCAGTTCTTC,CASSASGYNEQFF
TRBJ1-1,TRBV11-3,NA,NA,TGTGCCAGCAGCTTGGGCGTCGTCACTGAAGCTTTCTTT,CASSLGVVTEAFF
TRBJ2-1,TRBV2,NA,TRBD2,TGTGCCAGCAGCCCCCCAGCGGGAGGGAACAATGAGCAGTTCTTC,CASSPPAGGNNEQFF
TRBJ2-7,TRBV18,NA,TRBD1,TGTGCCAGCTCACTGGGGACAGGGAGTAACGAGCAGTACTTC,CASSLGTGSNEQYF
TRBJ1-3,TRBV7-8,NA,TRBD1,TGTGCCAGCAGCTATGGACAGGGTAGAAACACCATATATTTT,CASSYGQGRNTIYF
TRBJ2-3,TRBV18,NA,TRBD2,TGTGCCAGCTCAGCCATAGCGGGGGTAAGCACAGATACGCAGTATTTT,CASSAIAGVSTDTQYF
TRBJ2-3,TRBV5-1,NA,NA,TGCGCCAGCAGCCCACACGGGGTTACGCAGTATTTT,CASSPHGVTQYF
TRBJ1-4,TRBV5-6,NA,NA,TGTGCCAGCAGTCTTGTTGGGGTTGGTGAAAAACTGTTTTTT,CASSLVGVGEKLFF
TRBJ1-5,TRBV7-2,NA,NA,TGTGCCAGCAGCCTAGATAGGTTCAGGCAGCCCCAGCATTTT,CASSLDRFRQPQHF
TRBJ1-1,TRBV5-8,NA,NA,TGTGCCAGCAGCCTACAGGGAGGGAGAGGAGCTTTCTTT,CASSLQGGRGAFF
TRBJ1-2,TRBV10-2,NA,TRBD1,TGCGCCAGCAGAGCCATTGAGACAGGGAACTATGGCTACACCTTC,CASRAIETGNYGYTF
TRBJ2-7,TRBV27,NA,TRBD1,TGTGCCAGCAGGGACAGGGGAACCTACGAGCAGTACTTC,CASRDRGTYEQYF
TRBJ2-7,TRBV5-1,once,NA,TGCGCCAGCAGCACGCGTTCGGTTCTCGACGAGCAGTACTTC,CASSTRSVLDEQYF
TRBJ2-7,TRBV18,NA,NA,TGTGCCAGCTCACCATCTCGGGGGAGCTCCTACGAGCAGTACTTC,CASSPSRGSSYEQYF
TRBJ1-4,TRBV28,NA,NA,TGTGCCAGCAGTTTATCGGGGGCGGGTGAAAAACTGTTTTTT,CASSLSGAGEKLFF
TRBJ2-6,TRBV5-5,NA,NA,TGTGCCAGCAGCCCCCACGGGGAAAGGGAAACTGGGGCCAACGTCCTGACTTTC,CASSPHGERETGANVLTF
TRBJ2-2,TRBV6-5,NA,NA,TGTGCCAGCAGATTCGGCCCCACCGGGGAGCTGTTTTTT,CASRFGPTGELFF
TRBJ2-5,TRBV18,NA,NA,TGTGCCAGCTCACCGGTTGAAGGGGCCCAAGAGACCCAGTACTTC,CASSPVEGAQETQYF
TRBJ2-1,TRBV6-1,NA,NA,TGTGCCAGCTGCAGACAGGCGTACTACAATGAGCAGTTCTTC,CASCRQAYYNEQFF
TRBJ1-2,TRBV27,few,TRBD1,TGTGCCAGCAGCCCTAGACAGGGGCAGGTTAACTATGGCTACACCTTC,CASSPRQGQVNYGYTF
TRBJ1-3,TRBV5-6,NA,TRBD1,TGTGCCAGCAGCTTGGGTCGGTACAGGGGGCGAGAAAACACCATATATTTT,CASSLGRYRGRENTIYF
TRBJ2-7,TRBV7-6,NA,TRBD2,TGTGCCAGCAGCTTAGGGCACTTATCGTCTAGCGGGGGGTACGAGCAGTACTTC,CASSLGHLSSSGGYEQYF
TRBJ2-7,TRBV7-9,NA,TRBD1,TGTGCCAGCAGCCAGGGGACAGGGGGTCGGTACGAGCAGTACTTC,CASSQGTGGRYEQYF
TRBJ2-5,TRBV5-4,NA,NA,TGTGCCAGCAGCCCCGGGAGGGGGCTAGAGACCCAGTACTTC,CASSPGRGLETQYF
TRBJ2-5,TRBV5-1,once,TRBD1,TGCGCCAGCAGCACCGGGACAGTTCTTGAGACCCAGTACTTC,CASSTGTVLETQYF
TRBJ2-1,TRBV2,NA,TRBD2,TGTGCCAGCACCCGACTAGCGGGGGGGTCGGGCGAGCAGTTCTTC,CASTRLAGGSGEQFF
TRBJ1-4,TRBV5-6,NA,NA,TGTGCCAGCAGCTTGGCCGGCGGGCTTACAACTAATGAAAAACTGTTTTTT,CASSLAGGLTTNEKLFF
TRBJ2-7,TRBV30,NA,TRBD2,TGTGCCTGGAGGGGGCCACTAGCGGGGTTCTACGAGCAGTACTTC,CAWRGPLAGFYEQYF
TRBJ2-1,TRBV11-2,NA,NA,TGTGCCAGCCGAGTTCTAGGTGAGCAGTTCTTC,CASRVLGEQFF
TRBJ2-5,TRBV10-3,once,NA,TGTGCCATCAGTGAGAGGCAAGAGACCCAGTACTTC,CAISERQETQYF
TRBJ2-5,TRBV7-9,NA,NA,TGTGCCAGCTCTGGGACGTACCGGTATGGAGAGACCCAGTACTTC,CASSGTYRYGETQYF
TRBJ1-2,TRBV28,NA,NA,TGTGCCAGCAGTATTCTGACAGGAAACTATGGCTACACCTTC,CASSILTGNYGYTF
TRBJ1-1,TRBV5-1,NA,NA,TGCGCCAGCAGCTTGGCACAACCATACACTGAAGCTTTCTTT,CASSLAQPYTEAFF